A single T cell receptor beta chain is shown here with its context. The CDR3 runs 15 residues. Per germline, CDR1 MGHRA and CDR2 YSYEKL. The ends were cut back, 4 bases at V and 3 bases at J, with 13 bases in the middle. This specimen comes from a study of OX40 agonist ivuxolimab in advanced cancers. Overall study context: Averaging about 60 years in age, with a range of about 20 to 90, the cohort was more than 75% male.

Method: immunoSEQ multiplex PCR; TCRdb's copy keeps in-frame clones and lacks some. Of around 97,000 clones listed, approximately 87% are singletons. This TCR was recovered from an adult with an advanced solid tumor such as melanoma, head and neck, liver or kidney cancer. The chain couples TRBV4-1 to TRBJ1-5; D gene unclear. The sample here was CD4+ or CD8+ T cells sorted from blood, taken in a trial of the OX40 agonist ivuxolimab. CDR3 nucleotides: TGCGCCAGCAGCCTGATGGTTGGGTTCAATCAGCCCCAGCATTTT. Translated: CASSLMVGFNQPQHF.